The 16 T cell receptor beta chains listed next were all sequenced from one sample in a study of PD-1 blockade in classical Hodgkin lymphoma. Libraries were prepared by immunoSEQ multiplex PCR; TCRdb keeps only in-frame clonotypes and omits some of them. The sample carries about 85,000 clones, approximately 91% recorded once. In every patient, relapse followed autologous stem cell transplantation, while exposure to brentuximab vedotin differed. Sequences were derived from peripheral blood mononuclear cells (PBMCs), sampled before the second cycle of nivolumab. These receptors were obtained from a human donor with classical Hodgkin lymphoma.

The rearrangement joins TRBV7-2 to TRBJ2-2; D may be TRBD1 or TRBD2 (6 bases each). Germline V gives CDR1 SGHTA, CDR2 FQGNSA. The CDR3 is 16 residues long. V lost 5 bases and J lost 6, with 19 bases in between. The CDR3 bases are TGTGCCAGCAGCCGACGGACGGGGGCCGGGGCCGGGGAGCTGTTTTTT. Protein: CASSRRTGAGAGELFF.

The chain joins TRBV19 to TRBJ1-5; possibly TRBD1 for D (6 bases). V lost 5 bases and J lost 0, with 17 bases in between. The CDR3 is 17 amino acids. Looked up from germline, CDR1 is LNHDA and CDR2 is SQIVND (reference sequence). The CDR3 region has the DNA TGTGCCAGTAGTTGGGGACAAGCCATTCCTAGCAATCAGCCCCAGCATTTT. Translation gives CASSWGQAIPSNQPQHF.

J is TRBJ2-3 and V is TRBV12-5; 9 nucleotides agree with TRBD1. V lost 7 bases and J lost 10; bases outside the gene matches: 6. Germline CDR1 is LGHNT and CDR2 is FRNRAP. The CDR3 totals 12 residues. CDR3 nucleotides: TGTGCTAGTGCCTCTAGGACAGGGGCGCAGTATTTT. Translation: CASASRTGAQYF.

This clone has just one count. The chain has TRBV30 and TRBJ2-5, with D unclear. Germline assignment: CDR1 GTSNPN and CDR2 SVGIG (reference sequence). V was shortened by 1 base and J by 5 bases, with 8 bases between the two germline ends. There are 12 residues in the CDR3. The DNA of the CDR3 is TGTGCCTGGAGTGCCCTTCGGGAGACCCAGTACTTC. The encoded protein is CAWSALRETQYF.

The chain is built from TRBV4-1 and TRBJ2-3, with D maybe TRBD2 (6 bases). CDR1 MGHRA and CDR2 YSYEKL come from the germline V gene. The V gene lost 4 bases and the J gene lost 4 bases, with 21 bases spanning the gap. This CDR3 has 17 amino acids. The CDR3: CASSPRNVGRGSDTQYF. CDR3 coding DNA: TGCGCCAGCAGCCCAAGAAACGTCGGGAGAGGATCAGATACGCAGTATTTT.

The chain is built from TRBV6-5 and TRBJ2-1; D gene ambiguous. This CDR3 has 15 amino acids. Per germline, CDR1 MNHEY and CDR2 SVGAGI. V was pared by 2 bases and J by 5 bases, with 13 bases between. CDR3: CASSYGMGTDNEQFF. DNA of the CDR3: TGTGCCAGCAGTTACGGGATGGGTACCGACAATGAGCAGTTCTTC.

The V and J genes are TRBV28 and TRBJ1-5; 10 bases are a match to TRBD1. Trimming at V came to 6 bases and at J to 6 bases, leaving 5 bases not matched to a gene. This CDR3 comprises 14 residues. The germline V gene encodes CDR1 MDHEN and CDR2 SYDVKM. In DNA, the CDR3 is TGTGCCAGCAGCCTAGGACAGGGGGTTCAGCCCCAGCATTTT. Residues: CASSLGQGVQPQHF.

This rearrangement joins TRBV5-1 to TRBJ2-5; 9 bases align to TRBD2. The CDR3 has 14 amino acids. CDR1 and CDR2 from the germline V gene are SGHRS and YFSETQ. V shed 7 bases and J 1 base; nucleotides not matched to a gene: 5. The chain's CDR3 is CASSRGRAQETQYF. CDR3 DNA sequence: TGCGCCAGCTCTCGCGGGAGGGCCCAAGAGACCCAGTACTTC.

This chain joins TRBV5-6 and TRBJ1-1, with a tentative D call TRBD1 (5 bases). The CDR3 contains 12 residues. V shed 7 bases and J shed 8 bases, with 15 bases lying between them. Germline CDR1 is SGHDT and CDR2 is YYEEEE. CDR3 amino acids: CASQTLNREAFF. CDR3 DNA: TGTGCCAGCCAAACTCTGAACAGGGAAGCTTTCTTT. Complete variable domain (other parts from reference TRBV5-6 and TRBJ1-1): DAGVTQSPTHLIKTRGQQVTLRCSPKSGHDTVSWYQQALGQGPQFIFQYYEEEERQRGNFPDRFSGHQFPNYSSELNVNALLLGDSALYLCASQTLNREAFFGQGTRLTVV.

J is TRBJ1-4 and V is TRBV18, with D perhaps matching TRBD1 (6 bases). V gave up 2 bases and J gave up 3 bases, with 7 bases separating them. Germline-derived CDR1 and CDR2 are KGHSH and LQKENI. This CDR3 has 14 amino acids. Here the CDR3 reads CASSPGQSNEKLFF. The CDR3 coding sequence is TGTGCCAGCTCACCAGGACAGTCTAATGAAAAACTGTTTTTT.

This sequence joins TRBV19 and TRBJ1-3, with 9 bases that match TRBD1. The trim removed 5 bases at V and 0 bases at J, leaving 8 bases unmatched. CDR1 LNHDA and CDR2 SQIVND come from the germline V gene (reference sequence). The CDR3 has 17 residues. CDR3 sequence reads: CASSVRDRVHSGNTIYF. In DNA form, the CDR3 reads TGTGCCAGTAGTGTCCGGGACAGGGTCCACTCTGGAAACACCATATATTTT.

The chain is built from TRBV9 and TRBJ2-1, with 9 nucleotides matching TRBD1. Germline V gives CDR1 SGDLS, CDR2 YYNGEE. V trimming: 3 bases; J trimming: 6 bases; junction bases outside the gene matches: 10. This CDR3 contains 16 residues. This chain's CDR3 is CASSGNRQGVSNEQFF. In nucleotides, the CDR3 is TGTGCCAGCAGCGGAAATCGACAGGGGGTGAGCAATGAGCAGTTCTTC.

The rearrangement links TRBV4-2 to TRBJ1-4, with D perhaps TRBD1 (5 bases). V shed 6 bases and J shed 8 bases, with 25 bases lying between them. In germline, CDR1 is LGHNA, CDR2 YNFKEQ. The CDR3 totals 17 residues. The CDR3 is CASSGSSGPRGKEKLFF. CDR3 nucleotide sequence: TGTGCCAGCAGTGGGTCGTCTGGGCCACGGGGGAAAGAAAAACTGTTTTTT.

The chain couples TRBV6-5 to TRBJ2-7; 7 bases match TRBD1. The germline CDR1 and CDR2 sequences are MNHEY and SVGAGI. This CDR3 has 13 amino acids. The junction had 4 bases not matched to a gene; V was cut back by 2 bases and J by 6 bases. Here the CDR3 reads CASSYLDRVEQYF. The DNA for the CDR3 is TGTGCCAGCAGTTACCTAGACAGGGTCGAGCAGTACTTC.

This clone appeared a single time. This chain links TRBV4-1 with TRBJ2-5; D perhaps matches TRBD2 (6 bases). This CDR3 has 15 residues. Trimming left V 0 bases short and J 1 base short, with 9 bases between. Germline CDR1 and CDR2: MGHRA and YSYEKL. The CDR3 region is CASSQEGAGQETQYF. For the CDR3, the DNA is TGCGCCAGCAGCCAAGAGGGAGCGGGCCAAGAGACCCAGTACTTC.

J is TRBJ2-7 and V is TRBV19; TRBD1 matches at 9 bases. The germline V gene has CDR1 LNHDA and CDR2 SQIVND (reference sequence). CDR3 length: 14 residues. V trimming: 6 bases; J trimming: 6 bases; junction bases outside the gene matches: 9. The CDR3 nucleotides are TGTGCCAGTAGGATCCGGGACAGGGCGTCCGAGCAGTACTTC. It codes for CASRIRDRASEQYF.